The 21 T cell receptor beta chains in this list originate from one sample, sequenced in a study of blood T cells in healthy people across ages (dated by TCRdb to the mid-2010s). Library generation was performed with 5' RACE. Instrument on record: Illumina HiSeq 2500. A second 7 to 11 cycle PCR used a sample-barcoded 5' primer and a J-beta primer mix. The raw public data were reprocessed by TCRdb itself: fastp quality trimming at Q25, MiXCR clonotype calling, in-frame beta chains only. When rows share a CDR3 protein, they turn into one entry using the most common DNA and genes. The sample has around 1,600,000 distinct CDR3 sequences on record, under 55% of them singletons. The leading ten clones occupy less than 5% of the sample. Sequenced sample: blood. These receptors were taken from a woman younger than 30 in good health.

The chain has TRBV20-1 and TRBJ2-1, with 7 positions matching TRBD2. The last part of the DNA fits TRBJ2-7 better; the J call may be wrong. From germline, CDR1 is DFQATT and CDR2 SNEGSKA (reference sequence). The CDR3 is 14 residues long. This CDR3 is CSGTGTNYYNEQYF. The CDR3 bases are TGCAGTGGAACCGGGACTAACTACTACAATGAGCAGTACTTC.

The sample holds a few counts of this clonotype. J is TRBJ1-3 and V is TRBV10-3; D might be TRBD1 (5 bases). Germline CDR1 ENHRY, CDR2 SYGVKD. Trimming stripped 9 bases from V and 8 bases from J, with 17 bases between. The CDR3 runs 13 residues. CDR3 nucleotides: TGTGCCATTCGAGGGACTACTACGGACACCATATATTTT. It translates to CAIRGTTTDTIYF.

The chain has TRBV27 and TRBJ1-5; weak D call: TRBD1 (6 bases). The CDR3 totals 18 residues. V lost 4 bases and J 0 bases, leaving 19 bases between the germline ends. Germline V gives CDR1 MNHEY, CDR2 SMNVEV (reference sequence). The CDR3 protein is CASSSPSDRTYSNQPQHF. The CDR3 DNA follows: TGTGCCAGCAGTTCTCCCTCGGACAGAACGTATAGCAATCAGCCCCAGCATTTT.

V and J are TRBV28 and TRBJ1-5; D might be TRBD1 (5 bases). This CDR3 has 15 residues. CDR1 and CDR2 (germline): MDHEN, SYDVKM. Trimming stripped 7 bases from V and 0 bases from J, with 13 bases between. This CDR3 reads CASIRGAYSNQPQHF. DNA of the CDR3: TGTGCCAGCATTCGGGGCGCCTATAGCAATCAGCCCCAGCATTTT.

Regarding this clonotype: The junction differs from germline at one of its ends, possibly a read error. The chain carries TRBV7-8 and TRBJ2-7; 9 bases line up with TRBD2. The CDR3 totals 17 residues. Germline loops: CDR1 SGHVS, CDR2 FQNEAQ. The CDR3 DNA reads TGTACCAGCAGCTTAGAAGATCTAGCGGGAAGGGCCCACGAGCAGTACTTC. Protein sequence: CTSSLEDLAGRAHEQYF.

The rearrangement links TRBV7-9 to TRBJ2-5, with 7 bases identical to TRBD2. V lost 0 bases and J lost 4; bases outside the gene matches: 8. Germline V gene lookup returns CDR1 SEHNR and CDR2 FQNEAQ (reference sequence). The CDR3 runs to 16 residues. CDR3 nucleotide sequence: TGTGCCAGCAGCTTAGCGAACGGACTAGGTGGAGAGACCCAGTACTTC. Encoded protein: CASSLANGLGGETQYF.

This chain's CDR3 is CASSPQARVREVAFF. The CDR3 region has the DNA TGCGCCAGCAGCCCCCAGGCAAGGGTCCGCGAAGTCGCTTTCTTT. The V gene is TRBV4-1, the J gene TRBJ1-1; D is ambiguous. The CDR3 contains 15 residues. The V end was cut by 4 bases, the J end by 11 bases, with 23 bases between. Germline CDR1 MGHRA, CDR2 YSYEKL.

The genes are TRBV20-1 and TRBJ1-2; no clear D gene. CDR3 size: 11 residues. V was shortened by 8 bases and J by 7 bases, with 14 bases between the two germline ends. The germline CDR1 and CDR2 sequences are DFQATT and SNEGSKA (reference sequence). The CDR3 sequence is CSWVFTRGYTF. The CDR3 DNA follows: TGCAGTTGGGTTTTTACACGTGGCTACACCTTC.

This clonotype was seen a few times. The CDR3 is CASSLRTKSTDTQYF. For the CDR3, the DNA is TGTGCCAGCAGTTTGAGGACAAAGAGCACAGATACGCAGTATTTT. The chain is built from TRBV12-3 or TRBV12-4 and TRBJ2-3, with D possibly being TRBD1 (5 bases). V was shortened by 3 bases and J by 0 bases, with 10 bases between the two germline ends. The CDR3 spans 15 residues.

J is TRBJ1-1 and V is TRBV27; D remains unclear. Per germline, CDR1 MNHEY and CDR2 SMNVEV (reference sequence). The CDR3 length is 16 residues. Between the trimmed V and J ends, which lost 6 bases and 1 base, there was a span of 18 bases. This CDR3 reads CASSLGSRLTNTEAFF. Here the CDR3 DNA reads TGTGCCAGCAGCCTAGGGTCCCGACTGACGAACACTGAAGCTTTCTTT.

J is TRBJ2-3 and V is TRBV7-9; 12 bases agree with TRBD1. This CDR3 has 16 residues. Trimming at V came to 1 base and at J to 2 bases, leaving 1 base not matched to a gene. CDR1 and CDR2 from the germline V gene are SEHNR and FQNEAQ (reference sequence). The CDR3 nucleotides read TGTGCCAGCAGCTTAGGGGACAGGGGGCACACAGATACGCAGTATTTT. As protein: CASSLGDRGHTDTQYF.

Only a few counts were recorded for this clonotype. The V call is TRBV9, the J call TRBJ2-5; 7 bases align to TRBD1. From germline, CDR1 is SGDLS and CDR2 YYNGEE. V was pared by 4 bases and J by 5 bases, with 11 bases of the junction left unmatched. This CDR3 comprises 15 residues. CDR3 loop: CASSSTGQTRETQYF. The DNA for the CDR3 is TGTGCCAGCAGCTCAACGGGACAGACCAGGGAGACCCAGTACTTC.

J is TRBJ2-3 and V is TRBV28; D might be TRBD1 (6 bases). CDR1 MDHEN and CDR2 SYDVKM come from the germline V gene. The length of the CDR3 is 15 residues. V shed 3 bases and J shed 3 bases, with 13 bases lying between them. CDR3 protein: CASSLGIGGTDTQYF. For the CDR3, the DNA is TGTGCCAGCAGTTTGGGCATAGGGGGAACAGATACGCAGTATTTT.

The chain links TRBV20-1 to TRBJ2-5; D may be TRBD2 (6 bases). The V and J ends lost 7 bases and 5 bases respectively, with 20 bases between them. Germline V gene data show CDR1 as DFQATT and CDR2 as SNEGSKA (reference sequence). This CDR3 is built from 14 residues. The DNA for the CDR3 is TGCAGTGTACGGGGGAGGTTGATCCCGGAGACCCAGTACTTC. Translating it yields CSVRGRLIPETQYF.

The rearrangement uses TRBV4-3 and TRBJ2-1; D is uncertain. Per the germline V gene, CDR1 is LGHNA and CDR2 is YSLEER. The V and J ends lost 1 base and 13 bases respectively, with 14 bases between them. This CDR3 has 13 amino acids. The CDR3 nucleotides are TGCGCCAGCAGCCAAGCTAGGTTTGAGACCCAGTTCTTC. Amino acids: CASSQARFETQFF.

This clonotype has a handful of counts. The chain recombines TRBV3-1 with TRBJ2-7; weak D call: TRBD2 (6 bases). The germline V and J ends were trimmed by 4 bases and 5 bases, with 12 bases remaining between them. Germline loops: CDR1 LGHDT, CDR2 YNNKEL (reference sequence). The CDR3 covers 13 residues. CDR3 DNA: TGTGCCAGCAGCCCCCGGGACTTGAACGAGCAGTACTTC. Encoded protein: CASSPRDLNEQYF.

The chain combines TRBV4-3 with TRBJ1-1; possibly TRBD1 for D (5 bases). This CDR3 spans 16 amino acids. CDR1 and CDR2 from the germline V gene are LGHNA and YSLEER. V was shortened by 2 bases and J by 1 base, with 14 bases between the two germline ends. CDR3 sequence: CASSQLQGRGNTEAFF. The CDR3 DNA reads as TGCGCCAGCAGCCAACTCCAGGGTAGGGGGAACACTGAAGCTTTCTTT.

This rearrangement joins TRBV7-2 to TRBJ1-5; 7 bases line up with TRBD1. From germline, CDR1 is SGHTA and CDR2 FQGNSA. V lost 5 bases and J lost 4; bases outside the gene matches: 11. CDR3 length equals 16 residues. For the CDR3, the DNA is TGTGCCAGCAGCCGCGGACAGTCAGGGGGGAATCAGCCCCAGCATTTT. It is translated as CASSRGQSGGNQPQHF.

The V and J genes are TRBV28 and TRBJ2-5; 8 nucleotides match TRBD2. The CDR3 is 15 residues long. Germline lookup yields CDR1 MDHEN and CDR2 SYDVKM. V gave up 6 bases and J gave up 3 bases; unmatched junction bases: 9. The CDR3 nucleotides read TGTGCCAGCAGCTTGAGCGGGAGCACAAAAGAGACCCAGTACTTC. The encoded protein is CASSLSGSTKETQYF.

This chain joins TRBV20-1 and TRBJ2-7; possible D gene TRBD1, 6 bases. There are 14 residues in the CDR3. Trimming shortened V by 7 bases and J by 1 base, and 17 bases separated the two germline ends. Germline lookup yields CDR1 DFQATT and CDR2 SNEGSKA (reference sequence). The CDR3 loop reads CSGRSGALSYEQYF. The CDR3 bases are TGCAGTGGCCGCTCAGGGGCACTTTCCTACGAGCAGTACTTC.

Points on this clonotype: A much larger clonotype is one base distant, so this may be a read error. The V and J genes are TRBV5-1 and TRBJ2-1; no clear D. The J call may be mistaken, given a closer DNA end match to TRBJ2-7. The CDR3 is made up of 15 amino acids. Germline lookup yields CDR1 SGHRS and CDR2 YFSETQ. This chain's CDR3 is CASSGATSSYNEQYF. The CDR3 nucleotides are TGCGCCAGCAGCGGAGCGACGAGCTCCTACAATGAGCAGTACTTC.